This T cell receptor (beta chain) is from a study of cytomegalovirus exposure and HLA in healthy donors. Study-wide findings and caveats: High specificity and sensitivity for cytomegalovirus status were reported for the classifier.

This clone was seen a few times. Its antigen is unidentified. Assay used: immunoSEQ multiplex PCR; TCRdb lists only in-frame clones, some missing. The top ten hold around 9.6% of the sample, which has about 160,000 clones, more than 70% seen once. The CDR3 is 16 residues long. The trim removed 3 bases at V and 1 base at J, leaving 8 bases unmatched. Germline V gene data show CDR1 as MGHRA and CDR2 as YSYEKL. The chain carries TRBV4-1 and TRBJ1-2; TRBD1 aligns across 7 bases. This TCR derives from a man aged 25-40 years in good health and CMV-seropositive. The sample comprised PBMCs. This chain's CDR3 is CASSHPSTGVNYGYTF. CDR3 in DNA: TGCGCCAGCAGCCACCCCTCAACAGGGGTTAACTATGGCTACACCTTC.